The clone carrying this T cell receptor beta chain was seen just once. TCRdb keeps only in-frame clones here, not all; method: immunoSEQ multiplex PCR. This table holds a few hundred thousand clones, around 84% found once. This CDR3 has 14 amino acids. The germline V gene has CDR1 SGHAT and CDR2 FQNNGV. V shed 5 bases and J shed 4 bases, with 15 bases lying between them. The sample belongs to a study of blood T cell repertoires in COVID-19. The sequenced sample consisted of peripheral blood. The TCR sequence derives from a man in his fifties or sixties with acute or convalescent COVID-19. V is TRBV11-2 and J is TRBJ2-7; a possible D gene is TRBD1 (6 bases). Here the CDR3 reads CASSPATGLYEQYF. DNA of the CDR3: TGTGCCAGCAGCCCTGCAACAGGGCTGTACGAGCAGTACTTC.